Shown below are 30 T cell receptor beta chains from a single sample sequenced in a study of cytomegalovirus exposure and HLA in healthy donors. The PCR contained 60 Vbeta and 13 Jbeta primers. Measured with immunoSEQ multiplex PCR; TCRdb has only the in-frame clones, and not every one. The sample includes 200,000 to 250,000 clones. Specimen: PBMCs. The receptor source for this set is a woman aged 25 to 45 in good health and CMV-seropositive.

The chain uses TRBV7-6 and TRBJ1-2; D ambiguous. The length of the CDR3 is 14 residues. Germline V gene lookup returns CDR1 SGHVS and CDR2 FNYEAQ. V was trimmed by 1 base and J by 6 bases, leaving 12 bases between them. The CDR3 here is CASSLGRAADGYTF. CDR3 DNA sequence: TGTGCCAGCAGCTTAGGGAGAGCTGCGGATGGCTACACCTTC.

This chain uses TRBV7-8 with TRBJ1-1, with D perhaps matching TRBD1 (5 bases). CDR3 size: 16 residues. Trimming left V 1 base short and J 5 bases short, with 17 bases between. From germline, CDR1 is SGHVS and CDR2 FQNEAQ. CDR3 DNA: TGTGCCAGCAGCTTAGGTCAGGGCGGTATTGGGACTGAAGCTTTCTTT. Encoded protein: CASSLGQGGIGTEAFF.

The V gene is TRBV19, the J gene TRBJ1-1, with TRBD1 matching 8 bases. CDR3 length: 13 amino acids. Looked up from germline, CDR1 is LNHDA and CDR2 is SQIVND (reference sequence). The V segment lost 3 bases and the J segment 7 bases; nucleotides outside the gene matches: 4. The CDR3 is CASSITGGIEAFF. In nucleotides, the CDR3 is TGTGCCAGTAGTATCACAGGGGGGATTGAAGCTTTCTTT.

The CDR3 sequence is CASSVRALNTEAFF. In nucleotides, the CDR3 is TGTGCCAGCAGCGTGCGAGCGCTGAACACTGAAGCTTTCTTT. This chain connects TRBV2 to TRBJ1-1; no firm D call. Germline V lookup: CDR1 SNHLY, CDR2 FYNNEI. The V end lost 6 bases, the J end lost 0 bases, and 11 bases lay between the germline ends. CDR3 length: 14 residues.

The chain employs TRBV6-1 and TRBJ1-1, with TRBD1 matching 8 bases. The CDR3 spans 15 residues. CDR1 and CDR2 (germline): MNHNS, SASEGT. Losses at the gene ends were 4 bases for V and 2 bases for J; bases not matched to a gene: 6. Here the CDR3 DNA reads TGTGCCAGCAGTGCCAGGACAGGGTTCAACACTGAAGCTTTCTTT. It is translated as CASSARTGFNTEAFF.

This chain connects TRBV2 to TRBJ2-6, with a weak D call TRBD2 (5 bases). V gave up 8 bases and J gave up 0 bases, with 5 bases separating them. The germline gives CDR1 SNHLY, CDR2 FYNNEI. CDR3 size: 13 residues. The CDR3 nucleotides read TGTGCCAGCGGGAGCTCTGGGGCCAACGTCCTGACTTTC. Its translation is CASGSSGANVLTF.

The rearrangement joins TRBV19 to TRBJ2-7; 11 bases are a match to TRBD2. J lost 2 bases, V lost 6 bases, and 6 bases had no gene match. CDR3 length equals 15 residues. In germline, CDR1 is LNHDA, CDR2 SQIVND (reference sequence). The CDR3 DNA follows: TGTGCCAGTAGACTGACTAGCGGGGAGGCCTACGAGCAGTACTTC. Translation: CASRLTSGEAYEQYF.

This chain's CDR3 is CASSIGLASRTQYF. In nucleotides, the CDR3 is TGTGCCAGTAGTATAGGTTTGGCCTCAAGGACCCAGTACTTC. The chain combines TRBV19 with TRBJ2-5; D remains unclear. The CDR3 runs 14 residues. The germline CDR1 and CDR2 sequences are LNHDA and SQIVND (reference sequence). Trimming took off 1 base at V and 7 bases at J, with 13 bases between the two ends.

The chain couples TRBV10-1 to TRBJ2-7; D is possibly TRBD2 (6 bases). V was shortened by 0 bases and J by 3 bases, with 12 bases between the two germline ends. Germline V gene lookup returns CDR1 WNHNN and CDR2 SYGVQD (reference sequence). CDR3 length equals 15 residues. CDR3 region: CASSESSSEGYEQYF. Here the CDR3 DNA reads TGCGCCAGCAGTGAGTCTTCTAGCGAGGGCTACGAGCAGTACTTC.

CDR3 region: CASSEIRDRVLDEQFF. DNA of the CDR3: TGTGCCAGCAGTGAGATCCGGGACAGGGTATTGGATGAGCAGTTCTTC. The V and J genes are TRBV6-1 and TRBJ2-1; 9 positions agree with TRBD1. Trimming cost V 3 bases and J 8 bases; bases outside gene matches: 11. This CDR3 is built from 16 residues. The V gene's germline CDR1 is MNHNS and CDR2 SASEGT.

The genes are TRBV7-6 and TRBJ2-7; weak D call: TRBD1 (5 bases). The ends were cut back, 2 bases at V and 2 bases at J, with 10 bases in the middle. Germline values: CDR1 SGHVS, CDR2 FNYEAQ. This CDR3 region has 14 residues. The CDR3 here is CASSLNGQTYEQYF. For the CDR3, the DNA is TGTGCCAGCAGCTTAAACGGACAAACCTACGAGCAGTACTTC.

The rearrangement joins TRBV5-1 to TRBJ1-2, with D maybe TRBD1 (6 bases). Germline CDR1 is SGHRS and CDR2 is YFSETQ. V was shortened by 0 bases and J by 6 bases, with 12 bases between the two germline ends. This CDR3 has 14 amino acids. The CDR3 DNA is TGCGCCAGCAGCTTGGCCGCAGGGGAACATGGCTACACCTTC. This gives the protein CASSLAAGEHGYTF.

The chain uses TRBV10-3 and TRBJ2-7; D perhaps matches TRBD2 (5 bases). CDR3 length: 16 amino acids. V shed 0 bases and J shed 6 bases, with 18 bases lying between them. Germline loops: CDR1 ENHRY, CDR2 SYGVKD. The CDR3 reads CAISESQYGDGLEQYF. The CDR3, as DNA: TGTGCCATCAGTGAGTCCCAATACGGGGATGGTCTCGAGCAGTACTTC.

The CDR3 loop is CATSRDTRGSRENIQYF. The CDR3 DNA reads TGTGCCACCAGCAGGGATACCCGCGGGAGCCGTGAAAACATTCAGTACTTC. This chain connects TRBV15 to TRBJ2-4, with 7 bases aligning to TRBD2. The CDR3 sequence is 17 residues long. Germline V gene sequence: CDR1 LNHNV, CDR2 YYDKDF (reference sequence). Trimming took 3 bases from V and 5 from J; bases not matched to a gene: 13.

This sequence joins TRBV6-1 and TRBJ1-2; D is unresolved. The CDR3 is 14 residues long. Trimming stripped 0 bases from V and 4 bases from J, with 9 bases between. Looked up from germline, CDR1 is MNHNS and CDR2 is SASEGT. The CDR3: CASSEALLGYGYTF. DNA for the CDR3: TGTGCCAGCAGTGAAGCGCTTCTAGGCTATGGCTACACCTTC.

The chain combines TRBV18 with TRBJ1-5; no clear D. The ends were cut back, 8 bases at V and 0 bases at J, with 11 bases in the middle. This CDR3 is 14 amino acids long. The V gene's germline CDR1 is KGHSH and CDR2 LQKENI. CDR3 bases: TGTGCCAGCCGAGGAGGTCGTAGCAATCAGCCCCAGCATTTT. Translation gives CASRGGRSNQPQHF.

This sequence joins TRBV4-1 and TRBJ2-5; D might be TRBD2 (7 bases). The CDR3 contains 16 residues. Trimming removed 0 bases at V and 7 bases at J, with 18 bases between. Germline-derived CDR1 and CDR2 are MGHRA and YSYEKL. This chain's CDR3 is CASSQEWAGATWTQYF. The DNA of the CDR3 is TGCGCCAGCAGCCAAGAATGGGCGGGGGCGACTTGGACCCAGTACTTC.

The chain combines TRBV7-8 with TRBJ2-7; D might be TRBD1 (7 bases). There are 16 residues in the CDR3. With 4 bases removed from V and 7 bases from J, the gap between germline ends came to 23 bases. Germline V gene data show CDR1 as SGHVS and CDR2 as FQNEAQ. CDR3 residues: CASSSPPTGRSIEQYF. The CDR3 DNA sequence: TGTGCCAGCAGCTCTCCTCCGACAGGGAGGTCGATAGAGCAGTACTTC.

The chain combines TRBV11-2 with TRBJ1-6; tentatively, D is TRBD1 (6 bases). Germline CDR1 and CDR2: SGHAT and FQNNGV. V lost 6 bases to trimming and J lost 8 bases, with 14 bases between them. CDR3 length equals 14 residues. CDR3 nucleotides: TGTGCCAGCAGGCCGGGACACCCACATTCACCCCTCCACTTT. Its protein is CASRPGHPHSPLHF.

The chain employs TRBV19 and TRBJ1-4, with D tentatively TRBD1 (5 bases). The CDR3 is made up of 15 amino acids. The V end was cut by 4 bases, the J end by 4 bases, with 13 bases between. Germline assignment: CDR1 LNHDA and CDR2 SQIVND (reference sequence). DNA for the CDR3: TGTGCCAGTAGTAGGCAGGGCAGCCTTAATGAAAAACTGTTTTTT. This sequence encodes CASSRQGSLNEKLFF.

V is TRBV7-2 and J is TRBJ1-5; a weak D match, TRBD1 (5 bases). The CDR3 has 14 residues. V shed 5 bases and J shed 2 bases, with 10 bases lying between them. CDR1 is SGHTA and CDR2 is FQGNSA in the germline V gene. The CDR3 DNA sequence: TGTGCCAGCAGCCCTTGGGGCGGCAATCAGCCCCAGCATTTT. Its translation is CASSPWGGNQPQHF.

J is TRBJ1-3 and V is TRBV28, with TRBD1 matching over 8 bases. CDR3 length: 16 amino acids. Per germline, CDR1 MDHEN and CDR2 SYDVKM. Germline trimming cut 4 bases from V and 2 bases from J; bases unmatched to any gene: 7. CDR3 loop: CASSSGQGGPGNTIYF. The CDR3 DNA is TGTGCCAGCAGTTCAGGACAGGGAGGTCCTGGAAACACCATATATTTT.

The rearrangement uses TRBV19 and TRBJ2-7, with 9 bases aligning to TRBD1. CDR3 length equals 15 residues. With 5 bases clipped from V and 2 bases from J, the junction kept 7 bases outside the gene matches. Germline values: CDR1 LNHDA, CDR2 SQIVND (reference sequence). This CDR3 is CASSSWTGETYEQYF. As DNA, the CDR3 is TGTGCCAGTAGTTCCTGGACAGGGGAAACCTACGAGCAGTACTTC.

The CDR3: CASSKSGQGGSYEQYF. DNA for the CDR3: TGTGCCAGCAGTAAAAGTGGACAGGGAGGCTCCTACGAGCAGTACTTC. The chain couples TRBV25-1 to TRBJ2-7; 8 bases are shared with TRBD1. The length of the CDR3 is 16 residues. Looked up from germline, CDR1 is MGHDK and CDR2 is SYGVNS. The V segment lost 5 bases and the J segment 0 bases; nucleotides outside the gene matches: 9.

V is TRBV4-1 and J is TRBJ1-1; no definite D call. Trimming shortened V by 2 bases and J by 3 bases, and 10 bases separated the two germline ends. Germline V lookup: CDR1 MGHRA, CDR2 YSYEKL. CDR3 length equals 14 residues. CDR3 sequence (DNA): TGCGCCAGCAGCCAAAGATTCCAGGACACTGAAGCTTTCTTT. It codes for CASSQRFQDTEAFF.

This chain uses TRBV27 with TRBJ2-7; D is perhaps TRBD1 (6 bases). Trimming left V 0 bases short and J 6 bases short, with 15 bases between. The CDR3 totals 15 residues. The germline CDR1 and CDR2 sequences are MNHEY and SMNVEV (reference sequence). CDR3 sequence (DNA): TGTGCCAGCAGTTTATCGATAACAGGGTCGGGCGAGCAGTACTTC. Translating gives CASSLSITGSGEQYF.

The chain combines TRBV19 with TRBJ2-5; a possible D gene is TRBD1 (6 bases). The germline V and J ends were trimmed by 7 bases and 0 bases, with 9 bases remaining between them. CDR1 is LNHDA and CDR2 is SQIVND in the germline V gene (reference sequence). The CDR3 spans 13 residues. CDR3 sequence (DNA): TGTGCCAGTAAGGACAGCCACCAAGAGACCCAGTACTTC. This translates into CASKDSHQETQYF. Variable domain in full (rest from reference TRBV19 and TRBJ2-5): DGGITQSPKYLFRKEGQNVTLSCEQNLNHDAMYWYRQDPGQGLRLIYYSQIVNDFQKGDIAEGYSVSREKKESFPLTVTSAQKNPTAFYLCASKDSHQETQYFGPGTRLLVL.

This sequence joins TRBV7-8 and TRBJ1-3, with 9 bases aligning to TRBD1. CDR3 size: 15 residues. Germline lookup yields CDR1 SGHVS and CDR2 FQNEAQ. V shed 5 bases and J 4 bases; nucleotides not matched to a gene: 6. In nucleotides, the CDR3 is TGTGCCAGCAGCGCCGGACAGGGGTTGGGAAACACCATATATTTT. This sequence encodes CASSAGQGLGNTIYF.

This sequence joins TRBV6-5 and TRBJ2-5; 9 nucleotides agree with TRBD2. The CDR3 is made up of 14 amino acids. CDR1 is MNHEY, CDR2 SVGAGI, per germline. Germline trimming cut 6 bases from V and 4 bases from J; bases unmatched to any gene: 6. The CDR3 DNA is TGTGCCAGCAGCCGTAGCGGGAGAGGAGAGACCCAGTACTTC. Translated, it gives CASSRSGRGETQYF.

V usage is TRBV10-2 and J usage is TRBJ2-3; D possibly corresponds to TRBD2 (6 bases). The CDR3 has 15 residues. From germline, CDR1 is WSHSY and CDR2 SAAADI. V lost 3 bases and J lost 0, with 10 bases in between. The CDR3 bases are TGCGCCAGCAGTGAATCCGGGACTAGCACAGATACGCAGTATTTT. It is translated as CASSESGTSTDTQYF.